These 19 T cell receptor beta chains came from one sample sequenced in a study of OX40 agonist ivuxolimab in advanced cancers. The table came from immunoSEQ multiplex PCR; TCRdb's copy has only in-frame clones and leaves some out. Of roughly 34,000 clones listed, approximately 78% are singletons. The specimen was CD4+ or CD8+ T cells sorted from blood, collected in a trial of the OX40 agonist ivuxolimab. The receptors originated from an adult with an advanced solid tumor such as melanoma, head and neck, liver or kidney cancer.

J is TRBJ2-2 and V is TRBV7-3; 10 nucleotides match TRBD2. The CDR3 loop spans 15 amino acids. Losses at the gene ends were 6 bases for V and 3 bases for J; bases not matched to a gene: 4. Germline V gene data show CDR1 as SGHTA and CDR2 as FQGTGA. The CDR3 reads CASRRTSGDTGELFF. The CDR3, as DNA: TGTGCCAGCAGACGGACTAGCGGTGACACCGGGGAGCTGTTTTTT.

The CDR3 nucleotides read TGCAGCGTGCAACAGGGTAGCGGGAGTTATTACAATGAGCAGTTCTTC. Translated: CSVQQGSGSYYNEQFF. V gene TRBV29-1 combines with J gene TRBJ2-1; 9 bases match TRBD2. Germline-derived CDR1 and CDR2 are SQVTM and ANQGSEA. This CDR3 comprises 16 residues. V shed 6 bases and J 4 bases; nucleotides not matched to a gene: 13.

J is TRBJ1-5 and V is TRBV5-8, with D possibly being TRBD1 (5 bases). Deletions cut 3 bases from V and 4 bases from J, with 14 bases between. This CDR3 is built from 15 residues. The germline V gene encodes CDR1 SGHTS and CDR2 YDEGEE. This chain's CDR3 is CASSWGGVGNQPQHF. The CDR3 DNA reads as TGTGCCAGCAGCTGGGGAGGGGTGGGGAATCAGCCCCAGCATTTT. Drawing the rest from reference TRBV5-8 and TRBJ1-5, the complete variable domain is EAGVTQSPTHLIKTRGQQATLRCSPISGHTSVYWYQQALGLGLQFLLWYDEGEERNRGNFPPRFSGRQFPNYSSELNVNALELEDSALYLCASSWGGVGNQPQHFGDGTRLSIL.

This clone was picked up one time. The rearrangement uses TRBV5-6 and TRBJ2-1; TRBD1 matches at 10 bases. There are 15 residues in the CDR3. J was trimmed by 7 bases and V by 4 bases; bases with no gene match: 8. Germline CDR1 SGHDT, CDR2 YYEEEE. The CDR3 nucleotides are TGTGCCAGCAGCAGCGGGACAGGGGTTCCAAATGAGCAGTTCTTC. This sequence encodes CASSSGTGVPNEQFF.

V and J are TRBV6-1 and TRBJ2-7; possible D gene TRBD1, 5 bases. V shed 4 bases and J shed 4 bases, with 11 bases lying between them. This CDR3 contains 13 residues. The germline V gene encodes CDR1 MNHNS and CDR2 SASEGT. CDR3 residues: CASSAGFGYEQYF. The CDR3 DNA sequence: TGTGCCAGCAGTGCAGGGTTTGGGTACGAGCAGTACTTC.

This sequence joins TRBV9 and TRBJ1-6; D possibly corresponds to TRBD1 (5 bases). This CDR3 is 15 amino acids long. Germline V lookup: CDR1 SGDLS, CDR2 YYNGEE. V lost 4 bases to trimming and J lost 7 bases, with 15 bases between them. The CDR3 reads CASSPLLGPNSPLHF. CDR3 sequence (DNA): TGTGCCAGCAGCCCCCTCCTGGGACCCAATTCACCCCTCCACTTT. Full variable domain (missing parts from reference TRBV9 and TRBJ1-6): DSGVTQTPKHLITATGQRVTLRCSPRSGDLSVYWYQQSLDQGLQFLIQYYNGEERAKGNILERFSAQQFPDLHSELNLSSLELGDSALYFCASSPLLGPNSPLHFGNGTRLTVT.

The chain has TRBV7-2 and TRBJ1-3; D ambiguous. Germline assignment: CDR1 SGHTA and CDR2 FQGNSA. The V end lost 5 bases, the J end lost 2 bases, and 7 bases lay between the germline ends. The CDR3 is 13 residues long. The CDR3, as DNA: TGTGCCAGCAGCGGAGGTCCTGGAAACACCATATATTTT. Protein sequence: CASSGGPGNTIYF. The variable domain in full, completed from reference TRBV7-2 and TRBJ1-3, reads GAGVSQSPSNKVTEKGKDVELRCDPISGHTALYWYRQSLGQGLEFLIYFQGNSAPDKSGLPSDRFSAERTGGSVSTLTIQRTQQEDSAVYLCASSGGPGNTIYFGEGSWLTVV.

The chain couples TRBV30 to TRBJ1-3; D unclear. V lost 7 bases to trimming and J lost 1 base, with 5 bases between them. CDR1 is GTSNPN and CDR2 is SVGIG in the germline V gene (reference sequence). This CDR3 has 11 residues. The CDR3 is CALQSGNTIYF. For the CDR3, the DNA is TGTGCCTTACAGTCTGGAAACACCATATATTTT.

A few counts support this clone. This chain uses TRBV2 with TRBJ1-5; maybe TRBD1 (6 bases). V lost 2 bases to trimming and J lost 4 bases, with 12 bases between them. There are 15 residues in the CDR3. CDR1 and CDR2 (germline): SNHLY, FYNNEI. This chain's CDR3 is CASSEYLGGNQPQHF. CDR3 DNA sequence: TGTGCCAGCAGTGAATACCTAGGGGGGAATCAGCCCCAGCATTTT.

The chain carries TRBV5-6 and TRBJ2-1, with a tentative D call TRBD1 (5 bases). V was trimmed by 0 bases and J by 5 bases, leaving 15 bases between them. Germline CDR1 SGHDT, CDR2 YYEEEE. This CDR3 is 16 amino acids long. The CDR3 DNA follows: TGTGCCAGCAGCTTGGGGGGCAGGGTCCTAAACAATGAGCAGTTCTTC. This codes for CASSLGGRVLNNEQFF.

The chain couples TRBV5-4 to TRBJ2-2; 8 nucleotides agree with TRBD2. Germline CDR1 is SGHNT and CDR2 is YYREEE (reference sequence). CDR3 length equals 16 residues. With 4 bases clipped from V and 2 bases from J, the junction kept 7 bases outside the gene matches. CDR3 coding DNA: TGTGCCAGCAGCCCCCAGCGGGGGCCCAACACCGGGGAGCTGTTTTTT. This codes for CASSPQRGPNTGELFF.

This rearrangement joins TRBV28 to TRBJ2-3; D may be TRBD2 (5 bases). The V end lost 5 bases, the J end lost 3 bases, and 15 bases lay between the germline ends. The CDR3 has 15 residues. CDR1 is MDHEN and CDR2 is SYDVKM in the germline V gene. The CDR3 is CASSPRGAGTDTQYF. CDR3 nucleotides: TGTGCCAGCAGTCCCCGGGGAGCCGGGACAGATACGCAGTATTTT.

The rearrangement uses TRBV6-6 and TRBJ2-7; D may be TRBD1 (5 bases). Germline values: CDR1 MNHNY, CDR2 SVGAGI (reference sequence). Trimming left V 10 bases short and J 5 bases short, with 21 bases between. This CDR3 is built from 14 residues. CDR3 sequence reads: CAIKPGHSVNEQYF. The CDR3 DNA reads TGTGCCATAAAGCCAGGGCATTCCGTTAACGAGCAGTACTTC.

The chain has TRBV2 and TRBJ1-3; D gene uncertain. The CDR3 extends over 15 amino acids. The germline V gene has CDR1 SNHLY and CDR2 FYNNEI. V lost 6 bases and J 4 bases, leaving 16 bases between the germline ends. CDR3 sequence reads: CASSPSPGSGNTIYF. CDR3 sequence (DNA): TGTGCCAGCAGCCCCTCTCCGGGGTCCGGAAACACCATATATTTT.

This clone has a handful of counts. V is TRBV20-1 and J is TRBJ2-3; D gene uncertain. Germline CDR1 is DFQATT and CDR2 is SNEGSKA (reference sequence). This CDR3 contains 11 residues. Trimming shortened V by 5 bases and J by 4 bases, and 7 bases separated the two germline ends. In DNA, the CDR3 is TGCAGTGCTGCCAGCGCAGATACGCAGTATTTT. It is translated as CSAASADTQYF.

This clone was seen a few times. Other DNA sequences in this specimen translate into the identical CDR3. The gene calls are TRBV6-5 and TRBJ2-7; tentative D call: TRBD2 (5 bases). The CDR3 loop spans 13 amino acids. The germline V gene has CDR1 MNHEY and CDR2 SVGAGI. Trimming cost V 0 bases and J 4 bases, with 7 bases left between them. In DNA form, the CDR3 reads TGTGCCAGCAGTTACTCGAGAGGGTACGAGCAGTACTTC. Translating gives CASSYSRGYEQYF.

The CDR3 DNA reads TGTGCCAGTAGTACCCAATCTTCGACAGGGGGAAAGACATTTAGCACAGATACGCAGTATTTT. Its protein is CASSTQSSTGGKTFSTDTQYF. The rearrangement joins TRBV19 to TRBJ2-3, with 9 bases that match TRBD1. Trimming at V came to 4 bases and at J to 0 bases, leaving 20 bases not matched to a gene. There are 21 residues in the CDR3. CDR1 LNHDA and CDR2 SQIVND come from the germline V gene (reference sequence). Complete variable domain (other parts from reference TRBV19 and TRBJ2-3): DGGITQSPKYLFRKEGQNVTLSCEQNLNHDAMYWYRQDPGQGLRLIYYSQIVNDFQKGDIAEGYSVSREKKESFPLTVTSAQKNPTAFYLCASSTQSSTGGKTFSTDTQYFGPGTRLTVL.

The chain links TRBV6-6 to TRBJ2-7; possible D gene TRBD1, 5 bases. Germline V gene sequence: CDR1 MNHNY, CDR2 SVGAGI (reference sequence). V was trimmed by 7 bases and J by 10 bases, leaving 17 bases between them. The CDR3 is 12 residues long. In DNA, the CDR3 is TGTGCCAGCACCACAGGCCTACTTCGTCAGTACTTC. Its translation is CASTTGLLRQYF.

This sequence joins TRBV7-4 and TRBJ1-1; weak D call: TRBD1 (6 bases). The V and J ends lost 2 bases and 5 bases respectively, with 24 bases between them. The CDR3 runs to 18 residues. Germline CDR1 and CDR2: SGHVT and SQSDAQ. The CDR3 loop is CASSLTEQGKSLRTEAFF. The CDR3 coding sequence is TGTGCCAGCAGCTTAACGGAACAGGGTAAGAGTTTAAGGACTGAAGCTTTCTTT.